The 14 T cell receptor beta chains below were found in one sample sequenced in a study of blood T cell repertoires in COVID-19. TCRdb keeps only in-frame clones here, not all; method: immunoSEQ multiplex PCR. The sample shows roughly 400,000 clones, approximately 93% of them seen only once. Sequences were obtained from PBMCs or T cells enriched from blood (not recorded which). All receptors come from a woman between 40 and 55 years old who had been exposed to COVID-19.

DNA of the CDR3: TGTGCCAGCAGTTACACAGGGGCTGAAGCTTTCTTT. Translated, it gives CASSYTGAEAFF. The chain employs TRBV6-2 or TRBV6-3 and TRBJ1-1; 7 positions agree with TRBD1. There are 12 residues in the CDR3. Per the germline V gene, CDR1 is MNHEY and CDR2 is SVGEGT. With 2 bases clipped from V and 6 bases from J, the junction kept 0 bases outside the gene matches.

The chain joins TRBV4-3 to TRBJ1-1, with 10 bases matching TRBD1. CDR3 length equals 16 residues. Trimming removed 1 base from V and 6 bases from J; junction bases left unmatched: 8. Germline V lookup: CDR1 LGHNA, CDR2 YSLEER. CDR3 coding DNA: TGCGCCAGCAGCCAAGGGGAGACAGGGGGCGGCCCTGAAGCTTTCTTT. Residues: CASSQGETGGGPEAFF.

The chain's CDR3 is CASSPGQGQNQPQHF. The DNA of the CDR3 is TGTGCCAGCAGCCCCGGACAGGGCCAAAATCAGCCCCAGCATTTT. The chain has TRBV6-6 and TRBJ1-5; 8 positions agree with TRBD1. CDR1 is MNHNY and CDR2 is SVGAGI in the germline V gene (reference sequence). Trimming at V came to 6 bases and at J to 4 bases, leaving 8 bases not matched to a gene. There are 15 residues in the CDR3.

The rearrangement links TRBV19 to TRBJ1-5, with 7 bases fitting TRBD1. The CDR3 has 13 amino acids. Germline V CDR1 and CDR2: LNHDA, SQIVND (reference sequence). Trimming at V came to 5 bases and at J to 6 bases, leaving 4 bases not matched to a gene. For the CDR3, the DNA is TGTGCCAGTAGTTCGACAGGGATTCAGCCCCAGCATTTT. Protein sequence: CASSSTGIQPQHF.

The chain uses TRBV7-3 and TRBJ2-4; 9 nucleotides align to TRBD1. Per the germline V gene, CDR1 is SGHTA and CDR2 is FQGTGA. Losses at the gene ends were 5 bases for V and 9 bases for J; bases not matched to a gene: 20. The CDR3 spans 18 residues. The CDR3: CASSRTAPTGGGESIQYF. The CDR3 DNA is TGTGCCAGCAGCCGCACTGCTCCAACAGGGGGCGGTGAAAGCATTCAGTACTTC.

This rearrangement joins TRBV14 to TRBJ2-7, with TRBD2 as a possible D gene (6 bases). This CDR3 comprises 17 residues. The germline gives CDR1 SGHDN, CDR2 FVKESK. Trimming pared 3 bases from V and 5 bases from J, leaving 23 bases between. CDR3 sequence reads: CASSHPFGKGGGHEQYF. The CDR3 DNA reads as TGTGCCAGCAGCCATCCCTTTGGAAAGGGAGGTGGACACGAGCAGTACTTC.

The chain couples TRBV2 to TRBJ1-1; no clear D. Germline CDR1 and CDR2: SNHLY and FYNNEI. Trimming took off 5 bases at V and 1 base at J, with 5 bases between the two ends. The CDR3 is 12 amino acids. CDR3 nucleotides: TGTGCCAGCAGTCGGTCGAACACTGAAGCTTTCTTT. Its translation is CASSRSNTEAFF.

Comment on this clone: A junction end diverges from the germline sequence, so it may reflect a read error. This chain joins TRBV29-1 and TRBJ1-2, with unresolved D. This CDR3 contains 10 residues. The germline CDR1 and CDR2 sequences are SQVTM and ANQGSEA. The CDR3 loop is CSVEDPAVLF. DNA for the CDR3: TGCAGCGTTGAAGATCCCGCCGTACTCTTC.

The chain has TRBV5-1 and TRBJ1-1; D is unclear. CDR1 and CDR2 from the germline V gene are SGHRS and YFSETQ. CDR3 length: 16 residues. Trimming removed 3 bases at V and 4 bases at J, with 19 bases between. The CDR3 DNA reads as TGCGCCAGCAGCTCTATTCTTTGGGCCATGGGCACTGAAGCTTTCTTT. It codes for CASSSILWAMGTEAFF.

The chain has TRBV7-2 and TRBJ2-1; D is perhaps TRBD2 (5 bases). The germline V gene encodes CDR1 SGHTA and CDR2 FQGNSA. Trimming removed 2 bases from V and 8 bases from J, with 19 bases in between. The CDR3 consists of 16 residues. CDR3 sequence reads: CASSLSLAFKSDEQFF. CDR3 coding DNA: TGTGCCAGCAGCTTATCGCTAGCCTTTAAATCCGATGAGCAGTTCTTC.

This chain uses TRBV18 with TRBJ1-1; TRBD1 matches 12 bases. CDR1 is KGHSH, CDR2 LQKENI, per germline. CDR3 size: 17 residues. The trim removed 3 bases at V and 0 bases at J, leaving 5 bases unmatched. The CDR3 protein is CASSPQGQGALNTEAFF. The DNA for the CDR3 is TGTGCCAGCTCACCTCAGGGACAGGGGGCGTTGAACACTGAAGCTTTCTTT.

The chain has TRBV30 and TRBJ1-2; possibly TRBD1 for D (5 bases). The germline V and J ends were trimmed by 2 bases and 5 bases, with 9 bases remaining between them. The germline CDR1 and CDR2 sequences are GTSNPN and SVGIG (reference sequence). The CDR3 has 12 amino acids. The CDR3 nucleotides read TGTGCCTGGAGTAGGCAGGGTTATGGCTACACCTTC. It yields the protein CAWSRQGYGYTF.

J is TRBJ1-1 and V is TRBV27, with D perhaps matching TRBD1 (6 bases). The V end lost 6 bases, the J end lost 4 bases, and 12 bases lay between the germline ends. The germline CDR1 and CDR2 sequences are MNHEY and SMNVEV (reference sequence). The CDR3 spans 13 residues. CDR3 amino acids: CASRKGVSTEAFF. DNA of the CDR3: TGTGCCAGCAGGAAGGGGGTCAGCACTGAAGCTTTCTTT.

The chain employs TRBV7-9 and TRBJ2-1; 7 bases match TRBD1. Germline lookup yields CDR1 SEHNR and CDR2 FQNEAQ (reference sequence). The CDR3 is 18 residues long. Trimming removed 2 bases from V and 7 bases from J; junction bases left unmatched: 17. This CDR3 is CASSLSPTKGGSRNEQFF. In nucleotides, the CDR3 is TGTGCCAGCAGCTTAAGCCCCACGAAAGGGGGCAGTAGAAATGAGCAGTTCTTC.